This TCR beta chain was found in a study of CD8+CD57+ T cells in acquired aplastic anemia. Study results and caveats: Overlapping CD8+ CDR3 repertoires of patients and controls contained approximately 29 shared sequences.

Flow cytometry had shown expanded CD8+CD57+ cells in the patients chosen for sequencing. Genomic DNA constituted the template upon which TCR beta VDJ and CDR3 profiling was performed. MiXCR, run by TCRdb on the reads, gives a single entry per CDR3 protein. Among hundreds of thousands of distinct CDR3 sequences listed, approximately 33% were seen once. CDR1 and CDR2 (germline): SQVTM, ANQGSEA. CDR3 length: 12 residues. The V gene end was trimmed by 2 bases and the J gene end by 8 bases; junction bases not matched to a gene: 5. This clonotype occurred many times. The antigen is unknown. The TCR was taken from a human donor with aplastic anemia. The sample was sorted CD4+, CD8+, or CD8+CD57+ T cells (not recorded which) from PBMCs. The chain joins TRBV29-1 to TRBJ1-2; 7 bases are a match to TRBD1. The CDR3 spells CSVEQTGAGYTF. The DNA of the CDR3 is TGCAGCGTTGAACAAACAGGGGCCGGCTACACCTTC.